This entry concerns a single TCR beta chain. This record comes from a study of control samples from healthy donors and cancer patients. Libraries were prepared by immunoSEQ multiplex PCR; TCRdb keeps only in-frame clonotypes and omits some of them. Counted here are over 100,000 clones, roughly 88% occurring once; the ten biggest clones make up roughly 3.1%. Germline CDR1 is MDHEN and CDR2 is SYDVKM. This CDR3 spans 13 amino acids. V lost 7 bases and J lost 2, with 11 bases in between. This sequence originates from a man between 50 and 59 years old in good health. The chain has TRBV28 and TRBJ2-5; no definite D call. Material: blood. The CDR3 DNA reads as TGTGCCAGCACCCTCCCAGGTCAAGAGACCCAGTACTTC. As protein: CASTLPGQETQYF.